This TCR beta chain is from a study of siplizumab effects on memory and regulatory T cells. Study results and caveats: Naive T cells seemed more diverse than memory cells and seemed major alloresponse contributors. Alloreactive CD4+ clones that could be mapped were on average around 70% Treg-derived with siplizumab, against about 25% in controls. With siplizumab, cumulative frequency of CD4+ memory-derived alloreactive sequences dropped significantly.

Worth noting for this clone: What it binds is unknown.

Profiling relied on immunoSEQ multiplex PCR, and the TCRdb table lists in-frame clones only, not all of them. The repertoire includes about 72,000 clones, about 90% of them detected once, and roughly 29% sits in the top ten. The source is a human donor in good health. The sequencing input was CD8+ T cells sorted from blood.

The CDR3 loop reads CASSPGQSYTEKLFF. DNA for the CDR3: TGTGCCAGCAGTCCCGGCCAGAGCTATACTGAAAAACTGTTTTTT. The rearrangement joins TRBV27 to TRBJ1-4; D not resolved. CDR1 is MNHEY, CDR2 SMNVEV, per germline (reference sequence). Trimming removed 5 bases from V and 7 bases from J, with 17 bases in between. The CDR3 is made up of 15 amino acids.